These 5 T cell receptor beta chains were all obtained from the same sample, sequenced in a study of CD4 T cell repertoires in COVID-19. Produced via immunoSEQ multiplex PCR; TCRdb's table is partial and in-frame only. The data contain approximately 79,000 clones, 80% to 90% of them seen just once; the ten biggest clones take up 0.5% to 0.6%. The sequencing here drew on CD4+ T cells from peripheral blood, taken after recovery from COVID-19. All receptors come from a human donor who had COVID-19.

This clone appeared a few times. CDR3 DNA sequence: TGTGCCAGTAGTTGGGCAAGGGTGGCGAACACTGAAGCTTTCTTT. Its protein is CASSWARVANTEAFF. The J gene is TRBJ1-1, the V gene TRBV19; D gene ambiguous. Trimming pared 5 bases from V and 1 base from J, leaving 14 bases between. Germline CDR1 and CDR2: LNHDA and SQIVND (reference sequence). The CDR3 is 15 amino acids.

This clone was seen once. The chain combines TRBV12-3 or TRBV12-4 with TRBJ2-7, with no clear D. This CDR3 spans 12 amino acids. V was pared by 6 bases and J by 5 bases, with 11 bases between. The CDR3, as DNA: TGTGCCAGCAGCTGGCGGCCACACGAGCAGTACTTC. Its protein product is CASSWRPHEQYF.

The chain couples TRBV24-1 to TRBJ2-5; no clear D gene. V shed 1 base and J shed 5 bases, with 4 bases lying between them. Germline CDR1 is KGHDR and CDR2 is SFDVKD. The CDR3 covers 12 residues. In DNA, the CDR3 is TGTGCCACCAGTGATTTCGGGGAGACCCAGTACTTC. Translating gives CATSDFGETQYF.

For this clone: Other DNA sequences in the sample encode the same CDR3. CDR3 residues: CASSDRGYEQYF. The CDR3 DNA reads TGTGCCAGTTCGGACAGGGGCTACGAGCAGTACTTC. The gene calls are TRBV19 and TRBJ2-7; 9 bases fit TRBD1. Germline V gives CDR1 LNHDA, CDR2 SQIVND (reference sequence). After removal of 8 bases from V and 3 bases from J, the junction contained 2 bases not matched to a gene. The CDR3 length is 12 residues.

There are a few counts of this clone. The V gene is TRBV7-9, the J gene TRBJ2-7; D is ambiguous. Trimming left V 3 bases short and J 0 bases short, with 12 bases between. Germline values: CDR1 SEHNR, CDR2 FQNEAQ (reference sequence). The CDR3 has 15 amino acids. In DNA form, the CDR3 reads TGTGCCAGCAGCTTTCTATCAGGTAGCTCCTACGAGCAGTACTTC. This encodes CASSFLSGSSYEQYF.